What follows are 8 T cell receptor beta chains derived from one specimen sequenced in a study of early T cells in non-severe SARS-CoV-2 infection. Each CDR3 protein gets one entry after TCRdb re-called the 5' RACE reads with MiXCR. The sample carries more than 50,000 distinct CDR3 sequences, around 6% recorded once. Material: whole blood. Source of these receptors: an adult who was a healthcare worker with PCR-confirmed SARS-CoV-2 infection or an uninfected control (not recorded which).

This clonotype was picked up many times. The rearrangement joins TRBV5-5 to TRBJ1-1; 11 bases are a match to TRBD1. This CDR3 is 15 amino acids long. Per germline, CDR1 SGHKS and CDR2 YYEKEE (reference sequence). Unmatched junction bases numbered 2, after V lost 4 bases and J lost 0 bases. The CDR3 spells CASSPGQGVNTEAFF. The CDR3 DNA follows: TGTGCCAGCAGCCCGGGACAGGGGGTGAACACTGAAGCTTTCTTT.

DNA for the CDR3: TGCAGTGCTAGTAACGCCGGGACTAGCGGCTACGAGCAGTACTTC. This gives the protein CSASNAGTSGYEQYF. The chain joins TRBV20-1 to TRBJ2-7; 11 bases match TRBD2. This CDR3 contains 15 residues. The V gene end was trimmed by 3 bases and the J gene end by 3 bases; junction bases not matched to a gene: 7. Germline CDR1 is DFQATT and CDR2 is SNEGSKA (reference sequence).

There are many counts of this clonotype. The rearrangement uses TRBV12-3 or TRBV12-4 and TRBJ2-1; 8 bases line up with TRBD1. Trimming cost V 0 bases and J 10 bases; bases outside gene matches: 5. CDR3 size: 14 residues. CDR3 in amino acids: CASSLAGQAGEQFF. Here the CDR3 DNA reads TGTGCCAGCAGTTTAGCGGGACAGGCCGGAGAGCAGTTCTTC.

This clonotype was detected a few times. The V call is TRBV20-1, the J call TRBJ1-1; no firm D call. Germline-derived CDR1 and CDR2 are DFQATT and SNEGSKA (reference sequence). The CDR3 has 11 residues. Trimming shortened V by 7 bases and J by 8 bases, and 14 bases separated the two germline ends. CDR3 amino acids: CSGRAQREAFF. The CDR3 DNA is TGCAGTGGAAGGGCTCAAAGGGAAGCTTTCTTT.

This clonotype was picked up many times. This chain links TRBV20-1 with TRBJ2-3; tentative D call: TRBD2 (5 bases). V lost 3 bases to trimming and J lost 4 bases, with 11 bases between them. The length of the CDR3 is 13 residues. Germline loops: CDR1 DFQATT, CDR2 SNEGSKA (reference sequence). DNA for the CDR3: TGCAGTGCTAGCCTACTAGTAGCAGATACGCAGTATTTT. It is translated as CSASLLVADTQYF.

This clonotype showed up many times. V is TRBV7-6 and J is TRBJ2-2; D not certain. The ends were cut back, 3 bases at V and 3 bases at J, with 14 bases in the middle. The CDR3 runs to 16 residues. From germline, CDR1 is SGHVS and CDR2 FNYEAQ. DNA for the CDR3: TGTGCCAGCAGCTTTTTTGGCCGGTTCCACACCGGGGAGCTGTTTTTT. Its protein is CASSFFGRFHTGELFF.

The V and J genes are TRBV29-1 and TRBJ1-1, with D hard to call. Germline V lookup: CDR1 SQVTM, CDR2 ANQGSEA. The CDR3 extends over 13 amino acids. V was trimmed by 7 bases and J by 0 bases, leaving 12 bases between them. Written as DNA, the CDR3 is TGCAGCGCGCGGCGGGTGTTGAACACTGAAGCTTTCTTT. Its protein product is CSARRVLNTEAFF.

The J gene is TRBJ2-3, the V gene TRBV6-2 or TRBV6-3; D gene uncertain. V lost 6 bases, J lost 0 bases, and 13 bases lay in between. The CDR3 is 15 amino acids. Germline-derived CDR1 and CDR2 are MNHEY and SVGEGT. The DNA for the CDR3 is TGTGCCAGCAGCCCCCTCTGGGTTAGCACAGATACGCAGTATTTT. Residues: CASSPLWVSTDTQYF.